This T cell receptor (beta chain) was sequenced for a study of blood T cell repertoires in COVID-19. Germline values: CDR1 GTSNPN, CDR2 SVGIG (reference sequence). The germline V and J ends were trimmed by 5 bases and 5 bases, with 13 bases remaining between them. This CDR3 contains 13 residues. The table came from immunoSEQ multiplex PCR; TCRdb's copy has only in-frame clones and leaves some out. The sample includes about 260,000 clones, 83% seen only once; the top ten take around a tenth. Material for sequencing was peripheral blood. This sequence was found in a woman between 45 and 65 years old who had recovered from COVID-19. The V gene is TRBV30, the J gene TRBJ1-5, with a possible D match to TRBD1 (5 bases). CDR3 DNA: TGTGCCTGGCCCTCGGGGGGTTATCAGCCCCAGCATTTT. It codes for CAWPSGGYQPQHF.